Below, one T cell receptor beta chain is given with its context. This specimen belongs to a study of blood T cell repertoires in COVID-19. Overall study: The samples span acute and convalescent COVID-19 from the United States, Italy and Spain. PBMCs, B-cell-depleted T cells, or T cells provided the cDNA or gDNA that made up the material.

Methods used by the authors: From reference gene primer amplification, estimates of nucleated cell counts were derived. The repertoire was sequenced with immunoSEQ multiplex PCR; TCRdb's copy has only in-frame clones and lacks some. The DNA gave D and trimming, while V, J and clone size come from that table. The table records about 100,000 clones, approximately 91% of them present only once. CDR1 SGHTA and CDR2 FQGNSA come from the germline V gene. V was pared by 2 bases and J by 8 bases, with 14 bases of the junction left unmatched. The CDR3 extends over 18 amino acids. Sequenced sample: peripheral blood. The TCR comes from a woman in her sixties with acute or convalescent COVID-19. V gene TRBV7-2 combines with J gene TRBJ2-3; 12 bases match TRBD2. This chain's CDR3 is CASSLQYWGLAGGTTQYF. The CDR3 DNA reads as TGTGCCAGCAGCTTACAGTATTGGGGACTAGCGGGTGGAACTACGCAGTATTTT.